The 18 T cell receptor beta chains below all came from one sample that was sequenced in a study of T cell responses to AZD1222 COVID-19 vaccine. Some clones are missing from TCRdb's copy, which holds only in-frame ones; the method was immunoSEQ multiplex PCR. Here the sample spans 100,000 or so clones, over 75% being singletons. The sample here was peripheral blood, taken on day 0 of AZD1222 vaccination. The receptors stem from an adult in good health.

V is TRBV5-6 and J is TRBJ2-1; D is ambiguous. The CDR3 sequence is 13 residues long. CDR1 is SGHDT and CDR2 is YYEEEE in the germline V gene. Trimming removed 4 bases at V and 15 bases at J, with 20 bases between. Written as DNA, the CDR3 is TGTGCCAGCAGCCCAGCGATTGGCCCAATATTGTTCTTC. Its translation is CASSPAIGPILFF. The full variable domain, with the rest looked up from reference TRBV5-6 and TRBJ2-1, is DAGVTQSPTHLIKTRGQQVTLRCSPKSGHDTVSWYQQALGQGPQFIFQYYEEEERQRGNFPDRFSGHQFPNYSSELNVNALLLGDSALYLCASSPAIGPILFFGPGTRLTVL.

This chain uses TRBV11-3 with TRBJ2-1, with D perhaps TRBD1 or TRBD2 (5 bases each). The V and J ends lost 5 bases and 3 bases respectively, with 14 bases between them. CDR1 is SGHNT and CDR2 is YENEEA in the germline V gene. CDR3 size: 15 residues. CDR3 sequence: CASSLGRALYNEQFF. The DNA for the CDR3 is TGTGCCAGCAGCCTGGGACGGGCCCTCTACAATGAGCAGTTCTTC.

This clone came up once. This chain uses TRBV7-9 with TRBJ2-5; 11 nucleotides agree with TRBD2. Germline loops: CDR1 SEHNR, CDR2 FQNEAQ (reference sequence). V shed 3 bases, J shed 1 base, and the junction held 7 bases outside the gene matches. The CDR3 contains 17 residues. CDR3 region: CASSLGTSGHLQETQYF. DNA of the CDR3: TGTGCCAGCAGCTTGGGGACTAGCGGCCACCTCCAAGAGACCCAGTACTTC.

The V call is TRBV27, the J call TRBJ2-1, with D uncertain. Germline V gene lookup returns CDR1 MNHEY and CDR2 SMNVEV (reference sequence). The V end lost 5 bases, the J end lost 6 bases, and 11 bases lay between the germline ends. This CDR3 spans 13 amino acids. CDR3 amino acids: CASSPSRTNEQFF. In DNA, the CDR3 is TGTGCCAGCAGTCCTTCCCGGACCAATGAGCAGTTCTTC.

This rearrangement joins TRBV27 to TRBJ1-4; D is unclear. CDR3 size: 14 residues. Germline V gene data show CDR1 as MNHEY and CDR2 as SMNVEV (reference sequence). Trimming shortened V by 2 bases and J by 3 bases, and 7 bases separated the two germline ends. The CDR3 loop reads CASSLDLSNEKLFF. The DNA for the CDR3 is TGTGCCAGCAGTTTAGACCTATCTAATGAAAAACTGTTTTTT. The whole variable domain, remainder taken from reference TRBV27 and TRBJ1-4, is EAQVTQNPRYLITVTGKKLTVTCSQNMNHEYMSWYRQDPGLGLRQIYYSMNVEVTDKGDVPEGYKVSRKEKRNFPLILESPSPNQTSLYFCASSLDLSNEKLFFGSGTQLSVL.

The V gene is TRBV29-1, the J gene TRBJ2-3, with a tentative D call TRBD1 (5 bases). V was shortened by 4 bases and J by 4 bases, with 12 bases between the two germline ends. Germline CDR1 is SQVTM and CDR2 is ANQGSEA. The CDR3 is made up of 13 amino acids. The CDR3 bases are TGCAGCGTTGTTGTCAGGGCGGCAGATACGCAGTATTTT. Encoded protein: CSVVVRAADTQYF.

Concerning this clone: This is likely a read error, given that the CDR3 carries no conserved phenylalanine or tryptophan at its end. The DNA is left out, because the CDR3 cannot be placed on it with certainty; the CDR3 is given as TCRdb lists it. V gene TRBV21-1 combines with J gene TRBJ1-6. TRBV21-1 is a documented pseudogene. The CDR3 region is 11 residues in length, termini included. The CDR3 is CASSKDSDKRV.

J is TRBJ2-3 and V is TRBV15; a possible D gene is TRBD2 (5 bases). Trimming removed 5 bases from V and 3 bases from J, with 12 bases in between. CDR1 is LNHNV and CDR2 is YYDKDF in the germline V gene (reference sequence). The CDR3 extends over 14 amino acids. CDR3 sequence (DNA): TGTGCCACCAGCCGCGTGTCGGGGACAGATACGCAGTATTTT. It specifies CATSRVSGTDTQYF.

The CDR3 bases are TGTGCCAGCAGTGGCATCGTCACGGGACACCTGAACACTGAAGCTTTCTTT. Translated, it gives CASSGIVTGHLNTEAFF. The chain has TRBV28 and TRBJ1-1, with TRBD1 as a possible D gene (6 bases). The CDR3 has 17 residues. Trimming pared 5 bases from V and 0 bases from J, leaving 19 bases between. Looked up from germline, CDR1 is MDHEN and CDR2 is SYDVKM.

The chain uses TRBV15 and TRBJ1-1, with unresolved D. This CDR3 spans 15 amino acids. V lost 1 base to trimming and J lost 5 bases, with 14 bases between them. Germline V gene lookup returns CDR1 LNHNV and CDR2 YYDKDF (reference sequence). The CDR3 loop reads CATSRAPDPGTEAFF. In nucleotides, the CDR3 is TGTGCCACCAGCAGAGCTCCGGACCCGGGGACTGAAGCTTTCTTT. Filled out from reference TRBV15 and TRBJ1-1, the complete variable domain reads DAMVIQNPRYQVTQFGKPVTLSCSQTLNHNVMYWYQQKSSQAPKLLFHYYDKDFNNEADTPDNFQSRRPNTSFCFLDIRSPGLGDTAMYLCATSRAPDPGTEAFFGQGTRLTVV.

The rearrangement joins TRBV10-1 to TRBJ1-3; tentatively, D is TRBD1 (6 bases). The V end lost 2 bases, the J end lost 4 bases, and 12 bases lay between the germline ends. This CDR3 has 15 amino acids. CDR1 and CDR2 (germline): WNHNN, SYGVQD (reference sequence). CDR3 region: CASSERTALGNTIYF. The CDR3 coding sequence is TGCGCCAGCAGTGAGCGGACAGCCTTGGGAAACACCATATATTTT.

This clone occurred a few times. CDR3 bases: TGTGCCAGTGGCGGGGGTGAGCAGTTCTTC. Translation gives CASGGGEQFF. This rearrangement joins TRBV19 to TRBJ2-1; 7 nucleotides line up with TRBD2. The CDR3 runs 10 residues. The germline V gene has CDR1 LNHDA and CDR2 SQIVND (reference sequence). Trimming took 8 bases from V and 9 from J; bases not matched to a gene: 1.

The chain couples TRBV27 to TRBJ2-1; 9 bases line up with TRBD2. CDR3 length: 15 amino acids. Per the germline V gene, CDR1 is MNHEY and CDR2 is SMNVEV (reference sequence). V lost 6 bases and J lost 7; bases outside the gene matches: 10. CDR3: CASSSAGTSRNEQFF. In DNA, the CDR3 is TGTGCCAGCAGCTCGGCCGGGACTAGCAGGAATGAGCAGTTCTTC.

The chain recombines TRBV24-1 with TRBJ2-2; D possibly matches TRBD1 or TRBD2 (5 bases each). CDR3 size: 17 residues. Trimming removed 0 bases at V and 4 bases at J, with 14 bases between. The germline V gene encodes CDR1 KGHDR and CDR2 SFDVKD. The DNA for the CDR3 is TGTGCCACCAGTGATTTGCGGGGCGATCGGGGCACCGGGGAGCTGTTTTTT. This encodes CATSDLRGDRGTGELFF.

The rearrangement uses TRBV5-1 and TRBJ2-7; D ambiguous. The germline gives CDR1 SGHRS, CDR2 YFSETQ. V lost 4 bases to trimming and J lost 0 bases, with 5 bases between them. The CDR3 has 12 amino acids. CDR3 bases: TGCGCCAGCAGCCTGAGCTCCTACGAGCAGTACTTC. Protein sequence: CASSLSSYEQYF.

The CDR3 sequence is CASTSTGEKLFF. The CDR3 DNA follows: TGTGCCAGCACATCGACGGGAGAAAAACTGTTTTTT. V gene TRBV28 combines with J gene TRBJ1-4; D not resolved. V was trimmed by 7 bases and J by 8 bases, leaving 11 bases between them. CDR3 length: 12 amino acids. Germline-derived CDR1 and CDR2 are MDHEN and SYDVKM.

V gene TRBV27 combines with J gene TRBJ2-3; 9 nucleotides match TRBD2. There are 15 residues in the CDR3. The germline V gene has CDR1 MNHEY and CDR2 SMNVEV (reference sequence). The trim removed 5 bases at V and 3 bases at J, leaving 6 bases unmatched. CDR3 amino acids: CASSPLAGRTDTQYF. The CDR3 DNA reads TGTGCCAGCAGTCCCCTAGCGGGGAGGACAGATACGCAGTATTTT.

The chain has TRBV5-6 and TRBJ1-1; no firm D call. Germline CDR1 and CDR2: SGHDT and YYEEEE. The CDR3 is 14 residues long. Trimming shortened V by 4 bases and J by 0 bases, and 10 bases separated the two germline ends. CDR3 DNA: TGTGCCAGCAGCCCTCCCAGCATGAACACTGAAGCTTTCTTT. It encodes CASSPPSMNTEAFF.